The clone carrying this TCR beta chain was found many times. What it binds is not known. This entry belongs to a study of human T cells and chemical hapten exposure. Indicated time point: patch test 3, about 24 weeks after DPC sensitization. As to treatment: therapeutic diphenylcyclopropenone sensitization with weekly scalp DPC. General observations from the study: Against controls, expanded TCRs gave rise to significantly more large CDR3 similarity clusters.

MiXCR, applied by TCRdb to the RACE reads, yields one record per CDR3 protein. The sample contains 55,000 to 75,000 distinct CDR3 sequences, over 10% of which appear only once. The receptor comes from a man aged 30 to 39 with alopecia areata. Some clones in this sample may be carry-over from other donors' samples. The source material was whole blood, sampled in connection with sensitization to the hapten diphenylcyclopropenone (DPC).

CDR3 in DNA: TGCAGTGCTAGGGCTAGCGGGGGACTGGTCGTCAATGAGCAGTTCTTC. Protein: CSARASGGLVVNEQFF. The chain joins TRBV20-1 to TRBJ2-1; 10 bases fit TRBD2. The trim removed 3 bases at V and 6 bases at J, leaving 11 bases unmatched. The CDR3 spans 16 residues. Per the germline V gene, CDR1 is DFQATT and CDR2 is SNEGSKA (reference sequence).